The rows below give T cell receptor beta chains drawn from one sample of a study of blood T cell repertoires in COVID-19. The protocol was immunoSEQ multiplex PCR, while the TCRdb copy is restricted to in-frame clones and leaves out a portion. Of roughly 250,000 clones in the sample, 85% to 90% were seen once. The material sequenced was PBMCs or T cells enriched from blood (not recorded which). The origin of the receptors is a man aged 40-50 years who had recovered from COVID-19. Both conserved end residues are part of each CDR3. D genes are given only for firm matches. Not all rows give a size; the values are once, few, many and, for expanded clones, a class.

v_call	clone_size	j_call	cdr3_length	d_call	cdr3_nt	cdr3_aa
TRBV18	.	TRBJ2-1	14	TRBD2	TGTGCCAGCTCCCCCCCACTTAGACTAGCAGAGCAGTTCTTC	CASSPPLRLAEQFF
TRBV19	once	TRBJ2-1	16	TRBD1	TGTGCCAGTAGCGCGTACAACAGGGGGCGCGTCGATGAGCAGTTCTTC	CASSAYNRGRVDEQFF
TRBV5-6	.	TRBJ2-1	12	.	TGTGCCAGCAGCTTGGTACGGGGTGAGCAGTTCTTC	CASSLVRGEQFF
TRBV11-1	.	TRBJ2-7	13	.	TGTGCCAGCAGCTTCGACATAGACTACGAGCAGTACTTC	CASSFDIDYEQYF
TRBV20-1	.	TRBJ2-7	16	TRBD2	TGCAGTGCTAGTGGACTAGCGGCCCAAGAAACCTACGAGCAGTACTTC	CSASGLAAQETYEQYF
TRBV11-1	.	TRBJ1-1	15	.	TGTGCCAGCAGTGGGGGGTCACTCAAGGACACTGAAGCTTTCTTT	CASSGGSLKDTEAFF
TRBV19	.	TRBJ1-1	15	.	TGTGCCAGTAGGAGGCCTCCCTCCCCGAACACTGAAGCTTTCTTT	CASRRPPSPNTEAFF
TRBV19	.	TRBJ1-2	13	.	TGTGCCAGTAGTATAGGAGGTTACGCTGGCTACACCTTC	CASSIGGYAGYTF
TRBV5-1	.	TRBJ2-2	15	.	TGCGCCAGCAGCTTCTGGTTCGGGGACACCGGGGAGCTGTTTTTT	CASSFWFGDTGELFF
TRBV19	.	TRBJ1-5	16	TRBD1	TGTGCCAGTAGTTGGTTCCAGGGGGCGCGGGTTCAGCCCCAGCATTTT	CASSWFQGARVQPQHF
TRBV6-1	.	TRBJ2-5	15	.	TGTGCCAGCAGTGAAAACAGTGGCCGACAAGAGACCCAGTACTTC	CASSENSGRQETQYF
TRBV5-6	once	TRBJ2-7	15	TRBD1	TGTGCCAGCAGCTTTCTTATGAGGGGGCACCACGAGCAGTACTTC	CASSFLMRGHHEQYF
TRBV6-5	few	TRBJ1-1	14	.	TGTGCCAGCAGTCAACAGGGTTCGAACACTGAAGCTTTCTTT	CASSQQGSNTEAFF
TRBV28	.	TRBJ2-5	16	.	TGTGCCAGCAGTTTATACCCACAGGTGTACCAAGAGACCCAGTACTTC	CASSLYPQVYQETQYF
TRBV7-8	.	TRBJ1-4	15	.	TGTGCCAGCAGCTCAGGGGAAAAGTTTTGGGAAAAACTGTTTTTT	CASSSGEKFWEKLFF
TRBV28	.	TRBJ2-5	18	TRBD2	TGTGCCAGCAGTTCTTTTAGCCTAGCGGGAGGACTCCAAGAGACCCAGTACTTC	CASSSFSLAGGLQETQYF
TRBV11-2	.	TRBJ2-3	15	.	TGTGCCAGCAGCTTATGGCCCGGGAGCACAGATACGCAGTATTTT	CASSLWPGSTDTQYF
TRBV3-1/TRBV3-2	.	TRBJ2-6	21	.	TGTGCCAGCAGCCAAGTATTACGTGGGGCATCTGAGAGCTCTGGGGCCAACGTCCTGACTTTC	CASSQVLRGASESSGANVLTF
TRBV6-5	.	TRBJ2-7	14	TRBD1	TGTGCCAGCAGTCCGACAGGGGTATCCTACGAGCAGTACTTC	CASSPTGVSYEQYF
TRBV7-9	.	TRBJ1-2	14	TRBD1	TGTGCCAGCAGCTTACAGGGGGCGCCCCTTGGCTACACCTTC	CASSLQGAPLGYTF
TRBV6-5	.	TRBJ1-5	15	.	TGTGCCAGCAGTCGGTATCAGGGTAACAATCAGCCCCAGCATTTT	CASSRYQGNNQPQHF
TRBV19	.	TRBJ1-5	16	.	TGTGCCAGTACCGAAGCAGGGGTTGTAGGGAATCAGCCCCAGCATTTT	CASTEAGVVGNQPQHF
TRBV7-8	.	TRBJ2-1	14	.	TGTGCCAGCAGCCTCGCCCCGGGTTACAATGAGCAGTTCTTC	CASSLAPGYNEQFF
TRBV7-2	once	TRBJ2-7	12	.	TGTGCCAGCAGCCCTATACAGGGAGAGCAGTACTTC	CASSPIQGEQYF
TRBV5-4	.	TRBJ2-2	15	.	TGTGCCAGCAGCTTCGGACAGACCAACACCGGGGAGCTGTTTTTT	CASSFGQTNTGELFF
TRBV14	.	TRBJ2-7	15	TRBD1	TGTGCCAGCAGCCACCCGGGACAGGGGTTATACGAGCAGTACTTC	CASSHPGQGLYEQYF
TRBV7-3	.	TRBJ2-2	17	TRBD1	TGTGCCAGCAGCCCCCAACCGACAGGGCTTCGGACCGGGGAGCTGTTTTTT	CASSPQPTGLRTGELFF
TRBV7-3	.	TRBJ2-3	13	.	TGTGCCAGCAGCTTACTCGGCACAGATACGCAGTATTTT	CASSLLGTDTQYF
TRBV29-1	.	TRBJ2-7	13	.	TGCAGCGTCTCGAACAGGGTAGGGTACGAGCAGTACTTC	CSVSNRVGYEQYF
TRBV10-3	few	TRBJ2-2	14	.	TGTGCCATCAGTGTACAGGGCGACACCGGGGAGCTGTTTTTT	CAISVQGDTGELFF
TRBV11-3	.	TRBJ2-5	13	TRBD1	TGTGCCAGCAAGGGACAGGTTTCTGAGACCCAGTACTTC	CASKGQVSETQYF
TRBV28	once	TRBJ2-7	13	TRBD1	TGTGCCAGCAGTTTAGGACAGGGTTACGAGCAGTACTTC	CASSLGQGYEQYF
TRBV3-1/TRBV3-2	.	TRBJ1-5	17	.	TGTGCCAGCAGCCAAGATGGCCCCCGTTATAGCAATCAGCCCCAGCATTTT	CASSQDGPRYSNQPQHF
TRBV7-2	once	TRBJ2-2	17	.	TGTGCCAGCAGCTTATACTACAGGACAAATAACACCGGGGAGCTGTTTTTT	CASSLYYRTNNTGELFF
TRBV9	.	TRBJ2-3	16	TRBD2	TGTGCCAGCAGCGTATCTAGCGGGATTAGCACAGATACGCAGTATTTT	CASSVSSGISTDTQYF
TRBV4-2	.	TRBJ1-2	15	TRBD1	TGTGCCAGCAGCCAAAAAGGACAGGGGGCATCTGGCTACACCTTC	CASSQKGQGASGYTF
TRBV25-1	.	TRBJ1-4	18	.	TGTGCCAGCAGTGACAACCCCACGATCGGGGTGGCTAATGAAAAACTGTTTTTT	CASSDNPTIGVANEKLFF
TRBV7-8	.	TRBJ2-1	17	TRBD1	TGTGCCAGCAGCTTAGCTTATTGGGACAGGGGGCCGAATGAGCAGTTCTTC	CASSLAYWDRGPNEQFF
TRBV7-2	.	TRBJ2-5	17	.	TGTGCCAGCAGCTTAGGGAGGCGGCCCCTTATTTTTGAGACCCAGTACTTC	CASSLGRRPLIFETQYF
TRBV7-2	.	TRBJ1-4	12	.	TGTGCCAGCAGCTTAGTGCAGGAAAAACTGTTTTTT	CASSLVQEKLFF
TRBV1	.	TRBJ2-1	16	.	TGCACCAGCAGCCAAGATCGAGCGGCAGAGAACAATGAGCAGTTCTTC	CTSSQDRAAENNEQFF
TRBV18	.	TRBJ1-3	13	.	TGTGCCAGCTCCCGGGACTCGGGAAACACCATATATTTT	CASSRDSGNTIYF
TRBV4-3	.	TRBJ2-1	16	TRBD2	TGCGCCAGCAGCCAAGATTTGCGGGAGGACTACAATGAGCAGTTCTTC	CASSQDLREDYNEQFF
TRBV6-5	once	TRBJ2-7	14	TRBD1	TGTGCCAGCAGTCCGACAGGGGGGGTGGGCGAGCAGTACTTC	CASSPTGGVGEQYF
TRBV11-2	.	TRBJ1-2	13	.	TGTGCCAGCAGCTTAGGACAGTTAGATGGCTACACCTTC	CASSLGQLDGYTF
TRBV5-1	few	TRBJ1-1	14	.	TGCGCCAGCAGCCTCCGGACGGGAAACACTGAAGCTTTCTTT	CASSLRTGNTEAFF
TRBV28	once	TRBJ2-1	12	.	TGTGCCAGCAGCCTCGACAGCAATGAGCAGTTCTTC	CASSLDSNEQFF
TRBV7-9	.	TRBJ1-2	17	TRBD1	TGTGCCAGCAGCTTATACCCCCGGGACAGGGTCTCTGTTGGCTACACCTTC	CASSLYPRDRVSVGYTF
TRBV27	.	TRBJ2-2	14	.	TGTGCCAGCAGTACTACAGGGTACACCGGGGAGCTGTTTTTT	CASSTTGYTGELFF
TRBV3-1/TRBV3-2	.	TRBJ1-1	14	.	TGTGCCAGCAGCCAAGATGGGCCCAACACTGAAGCTTTCTTT	CASSQDGPNTEAFF
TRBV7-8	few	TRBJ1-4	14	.	TGTGCCAGCAGCTTATCGGGGGGCGGTGAAAAACTGTTTTTT	CASSLSGGGEKLFF
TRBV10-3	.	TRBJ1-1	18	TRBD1	TGTGCCATCAGCGAGGCGGGGGACAGGGTCGGGGTGAACACTGAAGCTTTCTTT	CAISEAGDRVGVNTEAFF
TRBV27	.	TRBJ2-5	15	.	TGTGCCAGCAGTTTACGACAAAACACCCCAGGGACCCAGTACTTC	CASSLRQNTPGTQYF
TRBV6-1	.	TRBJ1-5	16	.	TGTGCCAGCAGTGAAGCGCTTGGGGGGGGCAATCAGCCCCAGCATTTT	CASSEALGGGNQPQHF
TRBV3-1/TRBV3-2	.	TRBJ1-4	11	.	TGTGCCAGCAGCCAAGATGGGCCCTCCTTTTTT	CASSQDGPSFF